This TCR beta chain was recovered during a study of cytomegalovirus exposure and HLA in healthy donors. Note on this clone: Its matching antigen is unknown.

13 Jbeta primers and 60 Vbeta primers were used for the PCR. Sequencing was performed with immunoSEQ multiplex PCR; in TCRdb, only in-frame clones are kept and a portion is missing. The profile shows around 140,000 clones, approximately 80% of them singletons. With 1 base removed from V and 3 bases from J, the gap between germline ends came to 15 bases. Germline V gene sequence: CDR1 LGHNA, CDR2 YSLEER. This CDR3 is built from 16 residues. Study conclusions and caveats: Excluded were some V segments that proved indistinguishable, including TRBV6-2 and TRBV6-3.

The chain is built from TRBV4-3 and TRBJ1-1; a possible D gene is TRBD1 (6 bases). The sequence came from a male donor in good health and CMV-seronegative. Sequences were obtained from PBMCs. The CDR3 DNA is TGCGCCAGCAGCCAAGTGATGGGGGGGACATACACTGAAGCTTTCTTT. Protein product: CASSQVMGGTYTEAFF.